This passage covers 17 T cell receptor beta chains from one sample sequenced in a study of T-cell reconstitution after alpha-beta-depleted transplantation in children. For TCRbeta, the library was prepared with unique molecular identifiers. MiXCR, applied by TCRdb to the PCR reads, yields one record per CDR3 protein. Of some 600,000 distinct CDR3 sequences listed, 13% are singletons. This specimen was PBMCs, mostly from graft donor cells, taken 360 days after TCRalphabeta/CD19-depleted stem cell transplant. Every receptor here comes from a male patient younger than 18 who had a stem cell transplant for acute myeloid leukemia, so the T cells may come from the graft donor.

This clonotype appeared a few times. V usage is TRBV5-1 and J usage is TRBJ2-7; D call uncertain. There are 14 residues in the CDR3. Germline lookup yields CDR1 SGHRS and CDR2 YFSETQ. V was cut by 10 bases and J by 2 bases, with 19 bases left in between. The CDR3 nucleotides read TGCGCCTGCCACCTGGGCGGACCCACCTACGAGCAGTACTTC. Translation gives CACHLGGPTYEQYF.

In this sample, this clonotype turned up a few times. V usage is TRBV9 and J usage is TRBJ2-1, with TRBD1 matching 10 bases. This CDR3 comprises 18 residues. Trimming removed 0 bases from V and 6 bases from J; junction bases left unmatched: 12. CDR1 is SGDLS, CDR2 YYNGEE, per germline. The CDR3 nucleotides read TGTGCCAGCAGCGTAGACCCTCTCCGACAGGGGGCCCTCAATGAGCAGTTCTTC. It yields the protein CASSVDPLRQGALNEQFF.

The J gene is TRBJ1-4, the V gene TRBV20-1; possibly TRBD1 for D (6 bases). There are 14 residues in the CDR3. V shed 5 bases and J shed 0 bases, with 10 bases lying between them. Per germline, CDR1 DFQATT and CDR2 SNEGSKA (reference sequence). The CDR3 protein is CSALYRATNEKLFF. The CDR3 region has the DNA TGCAGTGCTCTTTACAGGGCAACTAATGAAAAACTGTTTTTT.

Of note for this clonotype: A read error may produce the germline difference seen at one junction end. The rearrangement links TRBV7-7 to TRBJ2-1; a weak D match, TRBD2 (7 bases). CDR3 size: 14 residues. Germline V gene sequence: CDR1 SSHAT, CDR2 FNYEAQ (reference sequence). The CDR3 sequence is CASSLGGESYEQFF. The CDR3 DNA reads as TGTGCTAGCAGCTTAGGGGGGGAGAGCTATGAGCAGTTCTTC.

The CDR3 region has the DNA TGTGCCAGCAGTCCAGGCGCCTCGAACACTGAAGCTTTCTTT. Protein product: CASSPGASNTEAFF. The V gene is TRBV28, the J gene TRBJ1-1, with D hard to call. Per germline, CDR1 MDHEN and CDR2 SYDVKM. This CDR3 comprises 14 residues. V was shortened by 5 bases and J by 1 base, with 11 bases between the two germline ends.

The rearrangement joins TRBV28 to TRBJ1-3; the D is unclear. Trimming stripped 7 bases from V and 0 bases from J, with 16 bases between. The CDR3 is 16 residues long. CDR1 is MDHEN and CDR2 is SYDVKM in the germline V gene. This CDR3 is CASKTLQQFSGNTIYF. CDR3 DNA: TGTGCCAGCAAGACTTTGCAACAGTTCTCTGGAAACACCATATATTTT.

This clonotype was picked up many times. V and J are TRBV12-3 or TRBV12-4 and TRBJ1-1; D gene ambiguous. The V end lost 7 bases, the J end lost 1 base, and 13 bases lay between the germline ends. CDR3 size: 14 residues. The CDR3 DNA follows: TGTGCCAGCATCCCAAGACGGTCGAACACTGAAGCTTTCTTT. Translating it yields CASIPRRSNTEAFF.

This clonotype was observed a handful of times. The J gene is TRBJ2-3, the V gene TRBV11-1, with D possibly matching TRBD1 (5 bases). V was clipped by 7 bases and J by 0 bases, with 14 bases between them. There are 15 residues in the CDR3. In germline, CDR1 is SGHAT, CDR2 FQDESV (reference sequence). The CDR3 nucleotides are TGTGCCAGCACCTGGGGCGGTTCTAGCACAGATACGCAGTATTTT. It yields the protein CASTWGGSSTDTQYF.

This clonotype occurred a few times. This chain joins TRBV28 and TRBJ2-1; D is unresolved. The V and J ends lost 4 bases and 0 bases respectively, with 16 bases between them. CDR1 is MDHEN, CDR2 SYDVKM, per germline. The CDR3 extends over 17 amino acids. CDR3 sequence: CASSSPHSRSSYNEQFF. The CDR3 DNA follows: TGTGCCAGCAGTTCCCCCCACAGCAGGAGCTCCTACAATGAGCAGTTCTTC.

J is TRBJ2-1 and V is TRBV28; 9 nucleotides align to TRBD2. Germline trimming cut 4 bases from V and 0 bases from J; bases unmatched to any gene: 7. CDR3 length equals 17 residues. The germline V gene encodes CDR1 MDHEN and CDR2 SYDVKM. For the CDR3, the DNA is TGTGCCAGCAGTTCCTCCGTACTAGCGGGCTCCTACAATGAGCAGTTCTTC. It is translated as CASSSSVLAGSYNEQFF.

This clonotype was detected many times. This chain uses TRBV7-6 with TRBJ2-1, with D hard to call. The CDR3 has 12 amino acids. Germline-derived CDR1 and CDR2 are SGHVS and FNYEAQ. V was shortened by 3 bases and J by 7 bases, with 7 bases between the two germline ends. The CDR3 DNA sequence: TGTGCCAGCAGCTTTTTAGGGAATGAGCAGTTCTTC. Translated: CASSFLGNEQFF.

This clonotype was found a few times. V usage is TRBV30 and J usage is TRBJ2-7, with D maybe TRBD2 (6 bases). V was shortened by 5 bases and J by 1 base, with 21 bases between the two germline ends. Germline V gene lookup returns CDR1 GTSNPN and CDR2 SVGIG (reference sequence). CDR3 size: 16 residues. The CDR3 region is CAWSRSGTLTSYEQYF. The CDR3 region has the DNA TGTGCCTGGTCCAGGTCCGGGACTCTGACGTCCTACGAGCAGTACTTC.

J is TRBJ1-2 and V is TRBV7-3; perhaps TRBD1 as D (6 bases). Germline V gene sequence: CDR1 SGHTA, CDR2 FQGTGA. The V end lost 0 bases, the J end lost 5 bases, and 16 bases lay between the germline ends. The CDR3 is 16 residues long. The CDR3 DNA is TGTGCCAGCAGCTTAACACCCACAGGGACGGTGTATGGCTACACCTTC. Translation: CASSLTPTGTVYGYTF.

This clonotype was detected a few times. This chain connects TRBV28 to TRBJ2-1, with D tentatively TRBD1 (5 bases). The germline V and J ends were trimmed by 3 bases and 11 bases, with 8 bases remaining between them. The V gene's germline CDR1 is MDHEN and CDR2 SYDVKM. The CDR3 consists of 11 residues. The chain's CDR3 is CASSFDSQQFF. The DNA for the CDR3 is TGTGCCAGCAGTTTCGACAGCCAGCAGTTCTTC. Complete variable domain (other parts from reference TRBV28 and TRBJ2-1): DVKVTQSSRYLVKRTGEKVFLECVQDMDHENMFWYRQDPGLGLRLIYFSYDVKMKEKGDIPEGYSVSREKKERFSLILESASTNQTSMYLCASSFDSQQFFGPGTRLTVL.

This clonotype was observed many times. The rearrangement uses TRBV7-9 and TRBJ2-5; D remains ambiguous. The CDR3 runs to 13 residues. V shed 8 bases and J shed 4 bases, with 14 bases lying between them. CDR1 and CDR2 from the germline V gene are SEHNR and FQNEAQ (reference sequence). In DNA, the CDR3 is TGTGCCAGCTTTTCGTGGGTGGGAGAGACCCAGTACTTC. This translates into CASFSWVGETQYF.

This clonotype has a handful of counts. The rearrangement joins TRBV3-1 to TRBJ2-1, with 9 bases lining up with TRBD2. The CDR3 is 17 amino acids. With 0 bases clipped from V and 3 bases from J, the junction kept 6 bases outside the gene matches. Germline CDR1 LGHDT, CDR2 YNNKEL (reference sequence). The chain's CDR3 is CASSQESRLADYNEQFF. The CDR3 nucleotides are TGTGCCAGCAGCCAAGAGTCGCGACTAGCGGACTACAATGAGCAGTTCTTC.

This clonotype was observed at least ten times. The CDR3 bases are TGTGCCTCACCCGAGGGTGGCTACACCTTC. This encodes CASPEGGYTF. V and J are TRBV24-1 and TRBJ1-2; D is unresolved. Trimming removed 12 bases from V and 7 bases from J, with 11 bases in between. The germline V gene encodes CDR1 KGHDR and CDR2 SFDVKD. The CDR3 consists of 10 residues.